This is a list of T cell receptor beta chains from one sample in a study of radiation and T cells in renal cell carcinoma. Sequencing used immunoSEQ multiplex PCR; TCRdb keeps in-frame clones, though not all of them. This sample has fewer than 30,000 clones, with 81% found just once. The material was blood, obtained from a patient whose treatment included radiotherapy and nephrectomy. The receptors originated from a man between 60 and 75 years old with renal cell carcinoma. The CDR3 runs from the conserved cysteine through the conserved F or W. Each record gives: D gene, clone size, J gene, V gene, CDR3 length, CDR3 protein, CDR3 DNA. D genes are given only for firm matches. Clone size is not always given. Where it is, it says once, few, many or a class for expanded clones.

>TRBD2|NA|TRBJ2-7|TRBV13|18
CASSLGSLLAGISYEQYF
TGTGCCAGCAGCTTAGGTTCCTTACTAGCGGGAATCTCCTACGAGCAGTACTTC
>NA|once|TRBJ2-2|TRBV5-1|12
CASSLEFGELFF
TGCGCCAGCAGCTTGGAATTTGGGGAGCTGTTTTTT
>NA|NA|TRBJ2-1|TRBV30|11
CAWSGPSEQFF
TGTGCCTGGAGTGGGCCCTCTGAGCAGTTCTTC
>NA|NA|TRBJ1-1|TRBV5-1|14
CASSLNRQQAEAFF
TGCGCCAGCAGCTTGAATCGACAGCAGGCTGAAGCTTTCTTT
>NA|few|TRBJ2-7|TRBV2|12
CASSELAYEQYF
TGTGCCAGCAGTGAGTTGGCCTACGAGCAGTACTTC
>NA|NA|TRBJ2-3|TRBV7-2|13
CASSLGTTDTQYF
TGTGCCAGCAGCTTAGGGACAACCGATACGCAGTATTTT
>TRBD1|NA|TRBJ2-7|TRBV5-1|14
CASSFTGGGYEQYF
TGCGCCAGCAGCTTCACAGGGGGAGGTTACGAGCAGTACTTC
>TRBD2|NA|TRBJ2-1|TRBV20-1|10
CSALAGEQFF
TGCAGTGCCCTAGCGGGAGAGCAGTTCTTC
>NA|NA|TRBJ2-2|TRBV11-3|13
CASSLRGGGELFF
TGTGCCAGCAGCCTACGAGGTGGCGGGGAGCTGTTTTTT
>NA|few|TRBJ1-1|TRBV7-3|14
CASSPRQGGTEAFF
TGTGCCAGCAGCCCAAGGCAGGGAGGCACTGAAGCTTTCTTT
>NA|NA|TRBJ1-1|TRBV27|14
CASSSRVSNTEAFF
TGTGCCAGCAGTTCGCGGGTCTCGAACACTGAAGCTTTCTTT
>TRBD1|NA|TRBJ2-7|TRBV7-2|16
CASSPRQGAQAYEQYF
TGTGCCAGCAGCCCCCGACAGGGGGCTCAGGCCTACGAGCAGTACTTC
>NA|NA|TRBJ2-5|TRBV18|13
CASSPGDQETQYF
TGTGCCAGCTCACCAGGGGACCAAGAGACCCAGTACTTC
>NA|NA|TRBJ1-5|TRBV30|15
CAWSRGSYSNQPQHF
TGTGCCTGGAGTCGGGGGAGTTATAGCAATCAGCCCCAGCATTTT
>TRBD1|NA|TRBJ2-5|TRBV10-1|12
CAGPDRQETQYF
TGCGCCGGACCGGACAGGCAAGAGACCCAGTACTTC
>TRBD2|NA|TRBJ2-1|TRBV5-1|15
CASRAGTSGLNEQFF
TGCGCCAGCAGGGCCGGGACTAGCGGATTGAATGAGCAGTTCTTC
>TRBD1|NA|TRBJ2-7|TRBV7-2|12
CASSSTGLEQYF
TGTGCCAGCAGTTCGACAGGGCTTGAGCAGTACTTC
>TRBD2|NA|TRBJ2-7|TRBV18|15
CASSQLAVPLDEQYF
TGTGCCAGCTCACAGCTAGCGGTGCCCCTAGACGAGCAGTACTTC
>TRBD1|NA|TRBJ1-5|TRBV5-8|16
CASSTQTGGINQPQHF
TGTGCCAGCAGCACGCAGACAGGGGGCATAAATCAGCCCCAGCATTTT
>TRBD2|NA|TRBJ2-2|TRBV7-2|15
CASSLASGRAGELFF
TGTGCCAGCAGCTTAGCTAGCGGGAGGGCGGGGGAGCTGTTTTTT
>NA|NA|TRBJ2-5|TRBV19|13
CASSTGQSETQYF
TGTGCCAGTAGTACCGGACAGTCAGAGACCCAGTACTTC
>NA|NA|TRBJ2-7|TRBV30|14
CAWRRSQLSYEQYF
TGTGCCTGGAGACGGAGTCAGCTATCCTACGAGCAGTACTTC
>NA|NA|TRBJ2-1|TRBV9|18
CASSVKLGSGDSYNEQFF
TGTGCCAGCAGCGTAAAACTTGGTAGCGGTGATTCCTACAATGAGCAGTTCTTC
>NA|NA|TRBJ2-1|TRBV9|14
CASSDGSSYNEQFF
TGTGCCAGCAGCGACGGGAGTTCCTACAATGAGCAGTTCTTC
>NA|NA|TRBJ2-3|TRBV13|18
CASSLGREGREYTDTQYF
TGTGCCAGCAGCTTAGGCCGTGAAGGACGGGAGTACACAGATACGCAGTATTTT
>NA|NA|TRBJ2-6|TRBV30|13
CAWSVSGANVLTF
TGTGCCTGGAGTGTCTCTGGGGCCAACGTCCTGACTTTC
>NA|NA|TRBJ2-7|TRBV7-8|14
CASSQELLTYEQYF
TGTGCCAGCAGCCAAGAACTTTTAACCTACGAGCAGTACTTC
>TRBD1|NA|TRBJ2-1|TRBV6-5|16
CASSYTGTASYNEQFF
TGTGCCAGCAGTTACACGGGGACAGCCTCCTACAATGAGCAGTTCTTC
>TRBD2|once|TRBJ2-1|TRBV11-2|15
CASSRTSGKDNEQFF
TGTGCCAGCAGCCGGACTAGCGGGAAGGACAATGAGCAGTTCTTC
>NA|NA|TRBJ2-3|TRBV7-2|13
CASSPTTDWMQYF
TGTGCCAGCAGCCCAACAACCGACTGGATGCAGTATTTT
>NA|NA|TRBJ1-2|TRBV2|12
CASSQRGYGYTF
TGTGCCAGCAGCCAGCGGGGCTATGGCTACACCTTC
>NA|NA|TRBJ1-3|TRBV2|13
CASKTTGGNTIYF
TGTGCCAGCAAAACAACAGGGGGAAACACCATATATTTT
>TRBD2|NA|TRBJ2-3|TRBV11-2|14
CASKTSGNTDTQYF
TGTGCCAGCAAGACTAGCGGGAACACAGATACGCAGTATTTT
>TRBD1|NA|TRBJ2-3|TRBV30|15
CAWSLGQGFGDTQYF
TGTGCCTGGAGTCTCGGACAGGGGTTTGGGGATACGCAGTATTTT
>NA|NA|TRBJ1-1|TRBV18|13
CASSPWTDTEAFF
TGTGCCAGCTCACCATGGACGGACACTGAAGCTTTCTTT
>NA|NA|TRBJ2-6|TRBV5-4|17
CASSGGTAQSGANVLTF
TGTGCCAGCAGCGGCGGGACGGCACAGTCTGGGGCCAACGTCCTGACTTTC
>NA|NA|TRBJ2-1|TRBV19|16
CASSDLSGGGYNEQFF
TGTGCCAGTAGCGACCTTAGCGGAGGGGGATACAATGAGCAGTTCTTC
>TRBD1|once|TRBJ1-1|TRBV5-1|14
CASRHGQGNTEAFF
TGCGCCAGCAGACACGGACAGGGGAACACTGAAGCTTTCTTT
>TRBD2|NA|TRBJ2-3|TRBV5-4|16
CASSLDLAGLTDTQYF
TGTGCCAGCAGCTTGGATCTAGCGGGGTTGACAGATACGCAGTATTTT
>NA|NA|TRBJ2-1|TRBV5-1|16
CASSLVPTEIYNEQFF
TGCGCCAGCAGCTTGGTTCCGACAGAAATTTACAATGAGCAGTTCTTC
>NA|NA|TRBJ2-7|TRBV12-2|15
CASRLIRDRSYEQYF
TGTGCAAGTCGCTTAATCCGGGACAGGTCCTACGAGCAGTACTTC
>TRBD1|NA|TRBJ2-5|TRBV5-1|15
CASSENTGGQETQYF
TGCGCCAGCAGCGAGAACACAGGGGGGCAAGAGACCCAGTACTTC
>NA|NA|TRBJ2-3|TRBV20-1|11
CSANSGDPQYF
TGCAGTGCTAATTCGGGAGATCCGCAGTATTTT
>NA|NA|TRBJ2-7|TRBV10-2|14
CASSGLGGTYEQYF
TGCGCCAGCAGTGGCCTAGGAGGAACCTACGAGCAGTACTTC
>NA|NA|TRBJ1-4|TRBV18|14
CASSSGNSDEKLFF
TGTGCCAGCTCATCGGGAAATTCGGATGAAAAACTGTTTTTT
>NA|NA|TRBJ2-1|TRBV7-3|13
CASSLGLNNEQFF
TGTGCCAGCAGCTTAGGACTTAACAATGAGCAGTTCTTC
>TRBD2|NA|TRBJ2-3|TRBV2|14
CASSSGASTDTQYF
TGTGCCAGCAGTAGCGGGGCAAGCACAGATACGCAGTATTTT
>TRBD2|many|TRBJ2-1|TRBV27|15
CASHPGTSLYDEQFF
TGTGCCAGCCATCCCGGGACTAGCTTATACGATGAGCAGTTCTTC
>NA|few|TRBJ2-1|TRBV5-1|14
CASSLSGGHNEQFF
TGCGCCAGCAGCCTATCTGGGGGCCACAATGAGCAGTTCTTC
>NA|NA|TRBJ1-6|TRBV11-2|15
CASSFRSSYNSPLHF
TGTGCCAGCAGCTTTCGATCCTCCTATAATTCACCCCTCCACTTT
>TRBD2|NA|TRBJ2-2|TRBV6-5|16
CASSYSAGGLTGELFF
TGTGCCAGCAGTTACTCGGCGGGAGGGCTTACCGGGGAGCTGTTTTTT
>NA|once|TRBJ2-3|TRBV29-1|15
CSVEDVFGFTDTQYF
TGCAGCGTTGAAGATGTGTTCGGGTTCACAGATACGCAGTATTTT
>TRBD1|NA|TRBJ1-5|TRBV11-2|17
CASSLGAAGGGIDPQHF
TGTGCCAGCAGCTTAGGGGCGGCAGGGGGAGGAATCGATCCCCAGCATTTT
>NA|NA|TRBJ2-5|TRBV25-1|16
CASSEFQPGVRETQYF
TGTGCCAGCAGTGAATTTCAACCGGGAGTAAGGGAGACCCAGTACTTC